The clone carrying this TCR beta chain was counted ten times or more. Its antigen is still unknown. The sample belongs to a study of Graves' ophthalmopathy and Graves' hyperthyroidism. About the study: Untreated patients at initial diagnosis provided peripheral blood.

Broader study findings: Ophthalmopathy progression cases were predicted by the model with 55% to 71% sensitivity and about 72% specificity. Thyroid clonotypes that were expanded above 0.001 frequency mostly also appeared in blood. Discriminating ophthalmopathy from stable hyperthyroidism, a 13-signature model attained a sensitivity of approximately 85% and a specificity of about 81%.

The CDR3 length is 15 residues. CDR1 is KGHDR, CDR2 SFDVKD, per germline. The V gene lost 9 bases and the J gene lost 0 bases, with 16 bases spanning the gap. RNA transcripts provided the template for amplifying TCR beta CDR3 regions. First-round RT-PCR with HTBI primers preceded a second-round multiplex PCR. TCRdb itself ran the multiplex PCR reads through MiXCR, one entry per CDR3 protein. Of 350,000 to 450,000 distinct CDR3 sequences in the sample, approximately 21% were seen once. This sequence originates from a woman younger than 35 with stable Graves' hyperthyroidism. The chain carries TRBV24-1 and TRBJ2-5; the D is unclear. The sample taken for sequencing was peripheral blood. The CDR3 here is CATSSPNPDQETQYF. CDR3 DNA: TGTGCCACCTCTTCACCCAATCCTGACCAAGAGACCCAGTACTTC.